The 27 T cell receptor beta chains below all came from one sample that was sequenced in a study of OX40 agonist ivuxolimab in advanced cancers. Sequencing used immunoSEQ multiplex PCR; TCRdb keeps in-frame clones, though not all of them. The profile shows 55,000 to 75,000 clones, 87% of them singletons. The sample was CD4+ or CD8+ T cells sorted from blood, taken in a trial of the OX40 agonist ivuxolimab. The receptors come from an adult with an advanced solid tumor such as melanoma, head and neck, liver or kidney cancer.

This clone showed up just once. This sequence joins TRBV10-2 and TRBJ1-4; D gene unclear. The V end was cut by 3 bases, the J end by 7 bases, with 15 bases between. The CDR3 has 15 residues. Germline V CDR1 and CDR2: WSHSY, SAAADI. CDR3 residues: CASSDAGRRTEKLFF. The CDR3, as DNA: TGCGCCAGCAGTGATGCCGGACGTAGGACTGAAAAACTGTTTTTT.

The chain is built from TRBV6-1 and TRBJ1-4, with 7 bases that match TRBD1. The CDR3 runs to 15 residues. The germline gives CDR1 MNHNS, CDR2 SASEGT. The V and J ends lost 5 bases and 3 bases, in that order; junction bases with no gene match: 6. In DNA form, the CDR3 reads TGTGCCAGCAGTAGACAGGGAGTCGCTAATGAAAAACTGTTTTTT. Its translation is CASSRQGVANEKLFF.

This clone was seen more than once but under ten times. V and J are TRBV4-2 and TRBJ2-7, with D possibly matching TRBD2 (6 bases). Trimming cost V 1 base and J 5 bases, with 18 bases left between them. Germline values: CDR1 LGHNA, CDR2 YNFKEQ. The CDR3 extends over 16 amino acids. CDR3 loop: CASSQVSGGVNDEQYF. CDR3 bases: TGTGCCAGCAGCCAAGTTTCAGGCGGGGTCAACGACGAGCAGTACTTC.

The sample holds a few counts of this clone. The chain links TRBV4-1 to TRBJ2-7, with D possibly being TRBD2 (5 bases). The germline gives CDR1 MGHRA, CDR2 YSYEKL. Trimming took off 11 bases at V and 3 bases at J, with 17 bases between the two ends. CDR3 length: 13 residues. The CDR3, as DNA: TGCGCCTCCCGAGCGTCGGGGAGCTACGAGCAGTACTTC. This codes for CASRASGSYEQYF.

The chain uses TRBV5-1 and TRBJ2-7; D call uncertain. V gave up 4 bases and J gave up 3 bases, with 8 bases separating them. The CDR3 loop spans 12 amino acids. Per the germline V gene, CDR1 is SGHRS and CDR2 is YFSETQ. The CDR3, as DNA: TGCGCCAGCAGCGACTCTAGCTACGAGCAGTACTTC. It encodes CASSDSSYEQYF.

This clone is medium-sized in the sample. The chain recombines TRBV5-1 with TRBJ2-1, with 10 bases fitting TRBD2. The CDR3 is 15 amino acids. From germline, CDR1 is SGHRS and CDR2 YFSETQ. V lost 4 bases and J lost 9; bases outside the gene matches: 10. The DNA of the CDR3 is TGCGCCAGCAGCGCCCAGGCTAGCGGGAGCACTGAGCAGTTCTTC. Amino acid sequence: CASSAQASGSTEQFF.

This sequence joins TRBV19 and TRBJ1-2; TRBD1 might be the D (5 bases). This CDR3 region has 15 residues. The germline gives CDR1 LNHDA, CDR2 SQIVND (reference sequence). V dropped 5 bases and J dropped 2 bases, with 15 bases sitting between them. This CDR3 reads CASSQSTAGNYGYTF. The CDR3 DNA reads TGTGCCAGTAGTCAGTCGACAGCGGGGAACTATGGCTACACCTTC. Full variable domain (outside the CDR3, taken from reference TRBV19 and TRBJ1-2): DGGITQSPKYLFRKEGQNVTLSCEQNLNHDAMYWYRQDPGQGLRLIYYSQIVNDFQKGDIAEGYSVSREKKESFPLTVTSAQKNPTAFYLCASSQSTAGNYGYTFGSGTRLTVV.

The genes are TRBV7-3 and TRBJ1-1, with a weak D call TRBD1 (6 bases). CDR1 SGHTA and CDR2 FQGTGA come from the germline V gene. This CDR3 has 15 amino acids. V was pared by 6 bases and J by 6 bases, with 20 bases between. The CDR3 DNA reads TGTGCCAGCAGTATGTCGGACAGACAAGTGTCTGAAGCTTTCTTT. Its translation is CASSMSDRQVSEAFF.

This clone was observed a few times. This rearrangement joins TRBV15 to TRBJ2-1; unclear D gene. V was shortened by 0 bases and J by 7 bases, with 13 bases between the two germline ends. Germline CDR1 LNHNV, CDR2 YYDKDF (reference sequence). This CDR3 has 15 amino acids. The CDR3 coding sequence is TGTGCCACCAGCAGAGATGCGGCCCTCGGTAATGAGCAGTTCTTC. Protein product: CATSRDAALGNEQFF.

This chain joins TRBV18 and TRBJ1-1; TRBD1 matches at 7 bases. This CDR3 region has 14 residues. V dropped 2 bases and J dropped 1; count of bases not matched to a gene: 1. The germline gives CDR1 KGHSH, CDR2 LQKENI. CDR3 nucleotides: TGTGCCAGCTCACCAGGGACAGCGAACACTGAAGCTTTCTTT. It translates to CASSPGTANTEAFF.

This rearrangement joins TRBV5-1 to TRBJ1-2; 9 bases agree with TRBD1. Germline assignment: CDR1 SGHRS and CDR2 YFSETQ. V dropped 4 bases and J dropped 2; count of bases not matched to a gene: 3. The CDR3 consists of 14 residues. CDR3 loop: CASSQDRGNYGYTF. The CDR3 DNA is TGCGCCAGCAGCCAGGACAGGGGAAACTATGGCTACACCTTC.

The chain has TRBV5-4 and TRBJ2-7; D call uncertain. Trimming left V 3 bases short and J 5 bases short, with 15 bases between. This CDR3 is built from 14 residues. The germline V gene has CDR1 SGHNT and CDR2 YYREEE (reference sequence). CDR3 protein: CASSSRRAVHEQYF. CDR3 sequence (DNA): TGTGCCAGCAGCTCCCGTCGGGCGGTCCACGAGCAGTACTTC.

V and J are TRBV6-1 and TRBJ2-5, with no clear D. Looked up from germline, CDR1 is MNHNS and CDR2 is SASEGT. V shed 4 bases and J shed 3 bases, with 9 bases lying between them. The CDR3 loop spans 13 amino acids. Written as DNA, the CDR3 is TGTGCCAGCAGTGTCACTCGGGAAGAGACCCAGTACTTC. This gives the protein CASSVTREETQYF.

In this sample, this clone turned up once. This sequence joins TRBV20-1 and TRBJ1-2; 8 bases agree with TRBD1. CDR1 DFQATT and CDR2 SNEGSKA come from the germline V gene (reference sequence). The V and J ends lost 8 bases and 8 bases, in that order; junction bases with no gene match: 7. There are 11 residues in the CDR3. For the CDR3, the DNA is TGCAGTTCAGGGGGCGCGGGAGGCTACACCTTC. This encodes CSSGGAGGYTF.

The genes are TRBV15 and TRBJ1-3; D gene ambiguous. Germline V gene data show CDR1 as LNHNV and CDR2 as YYDKDF (reference sequence). The CDR3 covers 15 residues. V was shortened by 0 bases and J by 4 bases, with 10 bases between the two germline ends. The CDR3 DNA sequence: TGTGCCACCAGCAGAGACAGAGATGACGGAAACACCATATATTTT. Its translation: CATSRDRDDGNTIYF.

CDR3 protein: CASSLGGPLAKNIQYF. For the CDR3, the DNA is TGTGCCAGCAGCTTGGGGGGGCCGCTAGCCAAAAACATTCAGTACTTC. The chain recombines TRBV7-2 with TRBJ2-4, with D possibly TRBD2 on 7 matching bases. The CDR3 contains 16 residues. Germline values: CDR1 SGHTA, CDR2 FQGNSA. Trimming took off 3 bases at V and 0 bases at J, with 12 bases between the two ends.

The chain employs TRBV11-3 and TRBJ1-3; D is perhaps TRBD1 (5 bases). This CDR3 comprises 18 residues. CDR1 and CDR2 (germline): SGHNT, YENEEA. V shed 3 bases and J shed 4 bases, with 22 bases lying between them. The CDR3 region has the DNA TGTGCCAGCAGCTTCCCCCCAGTCGGGGGTTGGGGAGGAAACACCATATATTTT. Translated, it gives CASSFPPVGGWGGNTIYF.

Turning to this clone: The same CDR3 is also encoded by other DNA sequences in this sample. The chain recombines TRBV5-1 with TRBJ1-3; tentative D call: TRBD1 (5 bases). Trimming cost V 4 bases and J 4 bases, with 12 bases left between them. Germline V gene lookup returns CDR1 SGHRS and CDR2 YFSETQ. The CDR3 consists of 14 residues. The CDR3 here is CASSPGTGGNTIYF. Written as DNA, the CDR3 is TGCGCCAGCAGCCCGGGGACCGGAGGAAACACCATATATTTT.

The chain recombines TRBV2 with TRBJ1-5; possibly TRBD1 for D (5 bases). The germline V gene encodes CDR1 SNHLY and CDR2 FYNNEI. Trimming left V 6 bases short and J 0 bases short, with 12 bases between. This CDR3 comprises 15 residues. The CDR3 loop reads CASSSGGYSNQPQHF. DNA for the CDR3: TGTGCCAGCAGCTCCGGGGGGTATAGCAATCAGCCCCAGCATTTT. The whole variable domain, filled in from reference TRBV2 and TRBJ1-5, reads EPEVTQTPSHQVTQMGQEVILRCVPISNHLYFYWYRQILGQKVEFLVSFYNNEISEKSEIFDDQFSVERPDGSNFTLKIRSTKLEDSAMYFCASSSGGYSNQPQHFGDGTRLSIL.

The rearrangement links TRBV28 to TRBJ2-2; 8 bases align to TRBD1. V was clipped by 7 bases and J by 4 bases; unmatched bases: 5. This CDR3 has 14 residues. Germline CDR1 MDHEN, CDR2 SYDVKM. CDR3 coding DNA: TGTGCCAGCACCCGACAGGGGCGCACCGGGGAGCTGTTTTTT. It yields the protein CASTRQGRTGELFF.

This chain connects TRBV19 to TRBJ2-7, with TRBD2 matching over 7 bases. V shed 3 bases, J shed 6 bases, and the junction held 11 bases outside the gene matches. Germline CDR1 reads LNHDA; CDR2 reads SQIVND (reference sequence). This CDR3 region has 15 residues. CDR3 nucleotide sequence: TGTGCCAGTAGTATTGACGGGTGGGGAGGGCGCGAGCAGTACTTC. This codes for CASSIDGWGGREQYF.

The V gene is TRBV15, the J gene TRBJ2-5, with D uncertain. The CDR3 is made up of 14 amino acids. In germline, CDR1 is LNHNV, CDR2 YYDKDF (reference sequence). Trimming cost V 0 bases and J 9 bases, with 14 bases left between them. CDR3 nucleotide sequence: TGTGCCACCAGCAGAGATATTCAGACGGCGGCCCAGTACTTC. Its protein is CATSRDIQTAAQYF.

The rearrangement joins TRBV5-1 to TRBJ1-4; perhaps TRBD1 as D (6 bases). Looked up from germline, CDR1 is SGHRS and CDR2 is YFSETQ. Trimming removed 0 bases at V and 5 bases at J, with 11 bases between. CDR3 length equals 15 residues. The CDR3 spells CASSLGEGQNEKLFF. The CDR3 nucleotides are TGCGCCAGCAGCTTGGGCGAGGGACAAAATGAAAAACTGTTTTTT.

This sequence joins TRBV4-2 and TRBJ1-5; possible D gene TRBD1, 5 bases. The germline CDR1 and CDR2 sequences are LGHNA and YNFKEQ. This CDR3 region has 18 residues. V was cut by 0 bases and J by 0 bases, with 15 bases left in between. Here the CDR3 reads CASSQELVYGASNQPQHF. CDR3 sequence (DNA): TGTGCCAGCAGCCAAGAACTGGTTTACGGGGCTAGCAATCAGCCCCAGCATTTT.

The J gene is TRBJ2-2, the V gene TRBV2; no reliable D call. This CDR3 is 12 amino acids long. Germline-derived CDR1 and CDR2 are SNHLY and FYNNEI. V lost 3 bases, J lost 6 bases, and 5 bases lay in between. The DNA of the CDR3 is TGTGCCAGCAGTGACAACGCCGGGGAGCTGTTTTTT. Its translation is CASSDNAGELFF.

The chain joins TRBV21-1 to TRBJ1-5; the listed D gene, TRBD1, was not tested against the DNA. TRBV21-1 is described as a pseudogene. The CDR3 sequence is 18 residues long. The CDR3 sequence is CASSKGDRECYSNQPQHF. The CDR3 nucleotides are TGTGCCAGCAGCAAAGGGGACAGGGAATGTTATAGCAATCAGCCCCAGCATTTT.

This chain joins TRBV5-1 and TRBJ1-5; D may be TRBD1 (6 bases). The V and J ends lost 0 bases and 7 bases respectively, with 11 bases between them. Germline V gene sequence: CDR1 SGHRS, CDR2 YFSETQ. The CDR3 consists of 14 residues. CDR3 region: CASSLGQAEQPQHF. CDR3 in DNA: TGCGCCAGCAGCTTGGGACAGGCGGAACAGCCCCAGCATTTT.